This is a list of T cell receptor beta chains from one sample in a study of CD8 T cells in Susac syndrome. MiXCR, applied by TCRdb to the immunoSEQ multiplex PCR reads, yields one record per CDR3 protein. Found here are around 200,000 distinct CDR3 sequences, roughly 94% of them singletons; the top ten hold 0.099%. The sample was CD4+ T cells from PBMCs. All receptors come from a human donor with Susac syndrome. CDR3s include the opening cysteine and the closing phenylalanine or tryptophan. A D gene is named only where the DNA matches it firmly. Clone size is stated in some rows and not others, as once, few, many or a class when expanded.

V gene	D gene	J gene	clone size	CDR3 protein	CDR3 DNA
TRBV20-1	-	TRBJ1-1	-	CSARGYMNTEAFF	TGCAGTGCTAGAGGTTACATGAACACTGAAGCTTTCTTT
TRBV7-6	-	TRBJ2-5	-	CASSLNTREVQETQYF	TGTGCCAGCAGCTTAAACACCAGGGAGGTCCAAGAGACCCAGTACTTC
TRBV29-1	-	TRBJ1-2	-	CSVDPTPGDGGYTF	TGCAGCGTTGACCCCACGCCGGGGGATGGAGGCTACACCTTC
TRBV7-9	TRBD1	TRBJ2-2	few	CASSLGQGATGELFF	TGTGCCAGCAGCCTGGGACAGGGGGCCACCGGGGAGCTGTTTTTT
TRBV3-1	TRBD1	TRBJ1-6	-	CASSLGQGDNSPLHF	TGTGCCAGCAGCCTCGGACAGGGTGATAATTCACCCCTCCACTTT
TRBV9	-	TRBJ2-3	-	CASSVGWGISLTDTQYF	TGTGCCAGCAGCGTAGGGTGGGGGATCTCTCTCACAGATACGCAGTATTTT
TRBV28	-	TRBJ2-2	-	CASRPNREINTGELFF	TGTGCCAGCAGACCAAACAGGGAAATCAACACCGGGGAGCTGTTTTTT
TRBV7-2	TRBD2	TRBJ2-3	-	CASSLWGGGATDTQYF	TGTGCCAGCAGCTTATGGGGCGGGGGGGCAACAGATACGCAGTATTTT
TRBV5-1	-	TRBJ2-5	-	CASSLGDRETQYF	TGCGCCAGCAGCTTGGGGGATAGGGAGACCCAGTACTTC
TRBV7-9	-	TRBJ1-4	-	CASSTGANEKLFF	TGTGCCAGCAGCACGGGGGCCAATGAAAAACTGTTTTTT
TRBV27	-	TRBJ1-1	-	CASNSIRAGQKAFF	TGTGCCAGCAACTCTATTCGGGCCGGACAGAAAGCTTTCTTT
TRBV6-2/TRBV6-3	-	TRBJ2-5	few	CASSYEETQYF	TGTGCCAGCAGTTACGAAGAGACCCAGTACTTC
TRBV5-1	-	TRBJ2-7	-	CASSSGMGSLYEQYF	TGCGCCAGCAGCTCGGGAATGGGAAGTCTCTACGAGCAGTACTTC
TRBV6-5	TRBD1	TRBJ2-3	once	CASRRTGTTDTQYF	TGTGCCAGCCGACGGACAGGGACCACAGATACGCAGTATTTT
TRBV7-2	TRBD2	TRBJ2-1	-	CASSLDPSGSSYNEQFF	TGTGCCAGCAGCTTAGACCCTAGCGGGAGCTCCTACAATGAGCAGTTCTTC
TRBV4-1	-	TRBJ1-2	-	CASSQSSAKGYGYTF	TGCGCCAGCAGCCAGTCCTCGGCGAAGGGCTATGGCTACACCTTC
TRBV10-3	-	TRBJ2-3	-	CAISDTAPKGDTQYF	TGTGCCATCAGTGATACTGCCCCGAAGGGAGATACGCAGTATTTT
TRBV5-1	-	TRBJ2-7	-	CASSVNVAASSYEQYF	TGCGCCAGCAGCGTGAATGTAGCGGCAAGCTCCTACGAGCAGTACTTC
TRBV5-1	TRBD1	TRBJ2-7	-	CASSGGQGVEQYF	TGCGCCAGCAGCGGGGGACAGGGCGTTGAGCAGTACTTC
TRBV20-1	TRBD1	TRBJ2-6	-	CSAKTGAGANVLTF	TGCAGTGCTAAGACAGGGGCTGGGGCCAACGTCCTGACTTTC
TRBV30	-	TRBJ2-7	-	CAWSALSETATEQYF	TGTGCCTGGAGTGCACTAAGCGAGACAGCCACCGAGCAGTACTTC
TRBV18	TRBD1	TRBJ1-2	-	CASSSGTGEGYTF	TGTGCCAGCTCATCCGGGACAGGGGAGGGCTACACCTTC